This T cell receptor beta chain is from a study of blood T cell repertoires in COVID-19. Study details: There were acute and convalescent COVID-19 samples, and they came from the United States, Italy and Spain.

Only in-frame clones appear in the TCRdb table, and some are missing; sequencing was by immunoSEQ multiplex PCR. The sample yields a few hundred thousand clones, roughly four fifths seen once. Germline V gene sequence: CDR1 SGHAT, CDR2 FQNNGV. The CDR3 covers 15 residues. V lost 5 bases to trimming and J lost 6 bases; unmatched junction nucleotides: 8. This TCR was sampled from a man aged 40-50 years who had recovered from COVID-19. The sequenced sample was PBMCs or T cells enriched from blood (not recorded which). The J gene is TRBJ1-5, the V gene TRBV11-2, with 9 bases that match TRBD1. The CDR3 region has the DNA TGTGCCAGCAGCCGGACAGGGGCGCCAGGTCAGCCCCAGCATTTT. Amino acid sequence: CASSRTGAPGQPQHF.